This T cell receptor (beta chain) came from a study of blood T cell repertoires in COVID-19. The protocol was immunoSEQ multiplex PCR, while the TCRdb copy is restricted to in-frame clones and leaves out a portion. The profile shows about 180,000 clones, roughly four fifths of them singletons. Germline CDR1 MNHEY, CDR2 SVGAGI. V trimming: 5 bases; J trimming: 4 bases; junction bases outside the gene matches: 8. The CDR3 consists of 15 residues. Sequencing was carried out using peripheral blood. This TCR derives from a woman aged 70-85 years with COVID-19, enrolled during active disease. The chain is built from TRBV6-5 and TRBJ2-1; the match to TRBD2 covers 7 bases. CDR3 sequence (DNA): TGTGCCAGCAGTCTAAGGCGACTAGCTTACAATGAGCAGTTCTTC. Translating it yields CASSLRRLAYNEQFF.